The 4 T cell receptor beta chains in this list originate from one sample, sequenced in a study of response to subunit inactivated influenza vaccine. TCRdb ran MiXCR on the RT-PCR reads and lists one entry per CDR3 protein. The sample includes 650,000 to 700,000 distinct CDR3 sequences, 15% to 17% of them seen just once. The sequencing here drew on PBMCs from blood, taken about 12 days after vaccination. These receptors came from a man aged 50-60 years who received an inactivated influenza vaccine.

This clonotype has a handful of counts. V usage is TRBV7-9 and J usage is TRBJ2-7; weak D call: TRBD2 (6 bases). The CDR3 loop spans 15 amino acids. Trimming took off 4 bases at V and 3 bases at J, with 16 bases between the two ends. The V gene's germline CDR1 is SEHNR and CDR2 FQNEAQ (reference sequence). CDR3 residues: CASSYRDVGGYEQYF. CDR3 coding DNA: TGTGCCAGCAGCTATCGGGACGTGGGGGGCTACGAGCAGTACTTC.

This clonotype has more than one count but fewer than ten. V and J are TRBV21-1 and TRBJ1-1; TRBD1, the table's D call, lacks a check against the DNA. TRBV21-1 corresponds to a pseudogene. The CDR3 has 14 amino acids. DNA for the CDR3: TGTGCCAGCAGCAAAGGGCAGGGGGCCACTGAAGCTTTCTTT. It yields the protein CASSKGQGATEAFF.

V and J are TRBV5-1 and TRBJ2-2, with 9 positions matching TRBD2. V lost 1 base to trimming and J lost 1 base; unmatched junction nucleotides: 8. Germline V gives CDR1 SGHRS, CDR2 YFSETQ. This CDR3 comprises 18 residues. CDR3 coding DNA: TGCGCCAGCAGCTTGTATCCAGCGGGGGGCCGGAACACCGGGGAGCTGTTTTTT. The encoded protein is CASSLYPAGGRNTGELFF.

This sequence joins TRBV4-2 and TRBJ1-2; D is undetermined. The CDR3 has 15 amino acids. CDR1 and CDR2 from the germline V gene are LGHNA and YNFKEQ. V lost 1 base and J 4 bases, leaving 13 bases between the germline ends. The CDR3 coding sequence is TGTGCCAGCAGCCAAGTCTCGGCACAACCCTATGGCTACACCTTC. Translated, it gives CASSQVSAQPYGYTF.